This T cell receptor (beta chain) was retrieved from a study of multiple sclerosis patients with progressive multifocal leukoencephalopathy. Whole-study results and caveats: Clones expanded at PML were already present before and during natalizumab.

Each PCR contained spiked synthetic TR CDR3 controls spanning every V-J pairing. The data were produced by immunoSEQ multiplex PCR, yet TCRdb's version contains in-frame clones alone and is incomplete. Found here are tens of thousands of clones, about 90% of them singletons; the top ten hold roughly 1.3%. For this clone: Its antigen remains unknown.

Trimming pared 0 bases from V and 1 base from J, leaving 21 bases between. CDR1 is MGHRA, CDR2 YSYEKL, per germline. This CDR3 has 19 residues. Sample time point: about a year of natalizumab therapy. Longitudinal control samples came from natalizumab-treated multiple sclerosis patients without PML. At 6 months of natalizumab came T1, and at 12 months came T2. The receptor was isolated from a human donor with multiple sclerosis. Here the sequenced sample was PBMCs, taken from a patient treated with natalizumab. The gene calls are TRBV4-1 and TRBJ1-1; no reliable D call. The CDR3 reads CASSQDLARQGPGNTEAFF. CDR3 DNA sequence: TGCGCCAGCAGCCAAGATTTGGCCCGACAAGGGCCGGGGAACACTGAAGCTTTCTTT.